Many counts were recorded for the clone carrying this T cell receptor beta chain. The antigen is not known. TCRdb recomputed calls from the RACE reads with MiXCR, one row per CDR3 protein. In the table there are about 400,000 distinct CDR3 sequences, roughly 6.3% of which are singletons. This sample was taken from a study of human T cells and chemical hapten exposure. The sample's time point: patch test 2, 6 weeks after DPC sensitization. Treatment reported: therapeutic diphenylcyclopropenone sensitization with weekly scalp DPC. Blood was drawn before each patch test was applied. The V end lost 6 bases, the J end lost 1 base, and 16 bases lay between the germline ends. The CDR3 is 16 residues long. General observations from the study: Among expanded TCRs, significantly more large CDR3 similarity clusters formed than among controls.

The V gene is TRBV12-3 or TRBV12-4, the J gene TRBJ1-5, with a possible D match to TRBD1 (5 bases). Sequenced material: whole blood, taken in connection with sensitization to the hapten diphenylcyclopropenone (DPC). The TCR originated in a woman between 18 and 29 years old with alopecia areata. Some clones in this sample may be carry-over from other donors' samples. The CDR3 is CASRRDPVTSNQPQHF. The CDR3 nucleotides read TGTGCCAGCAGACGGGACCCCGTAACAAGCAATCAGCCCCAGCATTTT.